A selection of T cell receptor beta chains follows, all from one sample in a study of blood T cells in healthy people across ages. TCRdb re-derived calls from the 5' RACE reads in MiXCR, one entry per CDR3 protein. The sample has about 1.7 million distinct CDR3 sequences, approximately 30% seen once. The sample was blood. Source of these receptors: a young woman in good health. CDR3s include the opening cysteine and the closing phenylalanine or tryptophan. Size is omitted from some rows. Given values are once, few, many or a class for expanded clones.

j_gene: TRBJ2-1
abundance: many
v_gene: TRBV7-3
len: 16
CDR3aa: CASSLTRSGGDNEQFF

j_gene: TRBJ1-5
abundance: few
v_gene: TRBV27
len: 14
CDR3aa: CASRGQGTFQPQHF

j_gene: TRBJ1-1
abundance: .
v_gene: TRBV28
len: 14
CDR3aa: CASSRPGLGSEAFF

j_gene: TRBJ1-5
abundance: few
v_gene: TRBV24-1
len: 12
CDR3aa: CATSVLNQPQHF

j_gene: TRBJ2-5
abundance: few
v_gene: TRBV28
len: 14
CDR3aa: CASRKGGEQRTQYF

j_gene: TRBJ1-2
abundance: .
v_gene: TRBV29-1
len: 14
CDR3aa: CSVADRGVNYGYTF

j_gene: TRBJ1-6
abundance: .
v_gene: TRBV6-2/TRBV6-3
len: 17
CDR3aa: CASSSPRASNRPPILHF

j_gene: TRBJ1-2
abundance: few
v_gene: TRBV7-2
len: 13
CDR3aa: CASSSLPEYGYTF

j_gene: .
abundance: .
v_gene: TRBV5-5
len: 14
CDR3aa: CASSSGSTGAEQYF

j_gene: TRBJ2-1
abundance: few
v_gene: TRBV7-9
len: 14
CDR3aa: CASSLSVTYNEQFF

j_gene: TRBJ1-6
abundance: .
v_gene: TRBV28
len: 14
CDR3aa: CASSWDGNNSPLHF

j_gene: TRBJ2-7
abundance: .
v_gene: TRBV7-6
len: 16
CDR3aa: CASSSSGTGVGYEQYF

j_gene: TRBJ2-7
abundance: .
v_gene: TRBV7-2
len: 14
CDR3aa: CASSFTASGAEQYF

j_gene: TRBJ1-2
abundance: .
v_gene: TRBV10-3
len: 12
CDR3aa: CAIRTKEGDYTF

j_gene: TRBJ2-3
abundance: .
v_gene: TRBV7-2
len: 13
CDR3aa: CAGSPTSADTQYF

j_gene: TRBJ2-5
abundance: .
v_gene: TRBV20-1
len: 16
CDR3aa: CSARVLIGGAQETQYF

j_gene: TRBJ2-3
abundance: many
v_gene: TRBV20-1
len: 15
CDR3aa: CSAVIAGWGTDTQYF

j_gene: TRBJ2-2
abundance: .
v_gene: TRBV29-1
len: 14
CDR3aa: CSVAGGANTGELFF

j_gene: TRBJ2-5
abundance: many
v_gene: TRBV15
len: 15
CDR3aa: CATSRDTGFQETQYF

j_gene: TRBJ2-1
abundance: .
v_gene: TRBV5-6
len: 16
CDR3aa: CASSFHQGEIYNEQFF

j_gene: TRBJ2-7
abundance: many
v_gene: TRBV5-1
len: 15
CDR3aa: CASSLDPDISYEQYF

j_gene: TRBJ2-7
abundance: few
v_gene: TRBV30
len: 15
CDR3aa: CAWSVGTGGADEQYF

j_gene: TRBJ1-2
abundance: many
v_gene: TRBV11-2
len: 15
CDR3aa: CASSLPPPNNYGYTF

j_gene: TRBJ1-2
abundance: many
v_gene: TRBV20-1
len: 12
CDR3aa: CSARDRGLGYTF

j_gene: TRBJ2-1
abundance: many
v_gene: TRBV7-2
len: 13
CDR3aa: CASSVQGGDEQFF

j_gene: TRBJ2-1
abundance: .
v_gene: TRBV14
len: 16
CDR3aa: CASRSSGDGSYNEQFF

j_gene: TRBJ2-7
abundance: many
v_gene: TRBV5-5
len: 14
CDR3aa: CASSLQIGDYEQYF

j_gene: TRBJ2-1
abundance: .
v_gene: TRBV6-6
len: 14
CDR3aa: CASTKAGNYNEQFF

j_gene: TRBJ2-1
abundance: .
v_gene: TRBV3-1
len: 16
CDR3aa: CASSPWTSGRANEQFF

j_gene: TRBJ1-5
abundance: .
v_gene: TRBV12-3/TRBV12-4
len: 16
CDR3aa: CASTKTGGFPRQPQHF

j_gene: TRBJ2-3
abundance: .
v_gene: TRBV28
len: 15
CDR3aa: CASSFLQGKTDTQYF

j_gene: TRBJ2-3
abundance: .
v_gene: TRBV7-2
len: 14
CDR3aa: CASNRQAGTDTQYF

j_gene: TRBJ1-2
abundance: few
v_gene: TRBV20-1
len: 14
CDR3aa: CSARETGAHYGYTF

j_gene: TRBJ2-2
abundance: .
v_gene: TRBV20-1
len: 11
CDR3aa: CSAFGAGELFF

j_gene: TRBJ1-2
abundance: .
v_gene: TRBV2
len: 15
CDR3aa: CASFFRFPGGYGYTF

j_gene: TRBJ1-6
abundance: many
v_gene: TRBV29-1
len: 15
CDR3aa: CSVMLESSYNSPLHF

j_gene: TRBJ2-2
abundance: .
v_gene: TRBV4-1
len: 16
CDR3aa: CASSQDHEGTGGELFF

j_gene: TRBJ2-7
abundance: .
v_gene: TRBV10-3
len: 12
CDR3aa: CAIGQQGDEQYF

j_gene: TRBJ2-3
abundance: few
v_gene: TRBV11-2
len: 14
CDR3aa: CASSFSRTGDTQYF

j_gene: TRBJ2-7
abundance: few
v_gene: TRBV29-1
len: 11
CDR3aa: CSVRNRDEQYF

j_gene: TRBJ2-7
abundance: many
v_gene: TRBV6-6
len: 12
CDR3aa: CASSYAVHEQYF

j_gene: TRBJ2-7
abundance: many
v_gene: TRBV7-2
len: 15
CDR3aa: CASSSGTSGELEQYF

j_gene: TRBJ2-6
abundance: .
v_gene: TRBV3-1
len: 19
CDR3aa: CASSQVMGQDNSGANVLTF

j_gene: TRBJ1-1
abundance: few
v_gene: TRBV2
len: 12
CDR3aa: CASSEGGVEAFF

j_gene: TRBJ2-1
abundance: few
v_gene: TRBV11-3
len: 13
CDR3aa: CASSWNYRNEQFF

j_gene: TRBJ1-2
abundance: few
v_gene: TRBV24-1
len: 15
CDR3aa: CATSDPTGEDYGYTF

j_gene: TRBJ2-7
abundance: few
v_gene: TRBV3-1
len: 15
CDR3aa: CASSYGGQGMDEQYF

j_gene: TRBJ2-1
abundance: .
v_gene: TRBV7-2
len: 17
CDR3aa: CASSLPPWLSLYNEQFF

j_gene: TRBJ1-1
abundance: .
v_gene: TRBV18
len: 13
CDR3aa: CASSTGGSTEAFF

j_gene: TRBJ2-6
abundance: .
v_gene: TRBV30
len: 13
CDR3aa: CAWGISGANVLTF

j_gene: TRBJ2-1
abundance: many
v_gene: TRBV10-3
len: 12
CDR3aa: CAISAPGGEQFF